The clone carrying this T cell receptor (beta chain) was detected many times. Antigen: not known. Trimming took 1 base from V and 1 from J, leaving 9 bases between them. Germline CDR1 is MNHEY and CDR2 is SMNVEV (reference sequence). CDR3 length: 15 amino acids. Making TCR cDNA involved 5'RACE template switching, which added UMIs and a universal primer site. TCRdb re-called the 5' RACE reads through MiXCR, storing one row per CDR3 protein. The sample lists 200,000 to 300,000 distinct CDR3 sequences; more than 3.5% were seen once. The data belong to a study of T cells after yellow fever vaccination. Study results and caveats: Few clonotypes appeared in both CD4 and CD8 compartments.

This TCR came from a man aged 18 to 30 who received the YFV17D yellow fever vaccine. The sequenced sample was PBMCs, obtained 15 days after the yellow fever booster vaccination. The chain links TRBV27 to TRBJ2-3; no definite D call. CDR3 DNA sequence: TGTGCCAGCAGTTTATGGGGATTACGCACAGATACGCAGTATTTT. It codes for CASSLWGLRTDTQYF.